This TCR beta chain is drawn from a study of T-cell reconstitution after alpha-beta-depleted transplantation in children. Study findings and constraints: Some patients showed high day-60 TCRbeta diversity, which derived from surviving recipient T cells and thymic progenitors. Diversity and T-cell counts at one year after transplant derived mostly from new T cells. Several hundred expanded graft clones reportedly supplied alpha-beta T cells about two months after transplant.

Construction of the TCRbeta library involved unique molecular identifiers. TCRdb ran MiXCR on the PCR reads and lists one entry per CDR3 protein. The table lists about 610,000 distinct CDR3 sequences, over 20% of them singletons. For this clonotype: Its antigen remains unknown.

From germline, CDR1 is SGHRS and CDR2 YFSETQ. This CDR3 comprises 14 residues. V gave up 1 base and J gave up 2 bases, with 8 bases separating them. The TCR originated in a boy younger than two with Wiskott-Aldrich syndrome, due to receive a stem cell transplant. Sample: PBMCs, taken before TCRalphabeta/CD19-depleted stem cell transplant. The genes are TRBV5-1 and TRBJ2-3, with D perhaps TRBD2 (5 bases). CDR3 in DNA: TGCGCCAGCAGCTTGAACGGGAACACAGATACGCAGTATTTT. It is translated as CASSLNGNTDTQYF. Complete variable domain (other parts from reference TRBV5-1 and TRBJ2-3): KAGVTQTPRYLIKTRGQQVTLSCSPISGHRSVSWYQQTPGQGLQFLFEYFSETQRNKGNFPGRFSGRQFSNSRSEMNVSTLELGDSALYLCASSLNGNTDTQYFGPGTRLTVL.